The T cell receptor beta chain under discussion was sequenced for a study of cytomegalovirus exposure and HLA in healthy donors. The PCR contained 60 Vbeta and 13 Jbeta primers. Using immunoSEQ multiplex PCR, the repertoire was profiled, and TCRdb retains in-frame clones only, with some absent. The sample carries 95,000 to 150,000 clones, about 81% recorded once. Turning to this clone: Its specificity is not known.

The CDR3 is made up of 14 amino acids. Germline CDR1 KGHSH, CDR2 LQKENI. V was cut by 4 bases and J by 4 bases, with 8 bases left in between. Notes on the study in general: There were some V segments, including TRBV6-2 and TRBV6-3, excluded as indistinguishable.

The sequenced material came from PBMCs. The genes are TRBV18 and TRBJ1-6, with a tentative D call TRBD1 (6 bases). This TCR came from a woman aged 30 to 39 in good health and CMV-seronegative. The CDR3 nucleotides read TGTGCCAGCTCACTCGACAGGTATAATTCACCCCTCCACTTT. The encoded protein is CASSLDRYNSPLHF.